The clone carrying this T cell receptor (beta chain) occurred many times. Its target is unknown. The data belong to a study of T cell repertoires in cytomegalovirus infection. Study observations and caveats: Ex vivo responses were dominated by HLA-C-restricted CMV-specific TCR beta clonotypes. Identification of carriers of CMV plus the relevant HLA was achieved through cumulative public TCR beta family frequency.

This CDR3 is built from 16 residues. Germline values: CDR1 ENHRY, CDR2 SYGVKD. V lost 2 bases to trimming and J lost 9 bases; unmatched junction nucleotides: 8. From the reads, TCRdb called clonotypes with MiXCR, one entry per CDR3 protein. Of roughly 600,000 distinct CDR3 sequences detected, approximately 25% appear once; the ten largest clones hold under 8.5%. This chain links TRBV10-3 with TRBJ2-1; 12 nucleotides align to TRBD2. The receptor was isolated from a human donor in good health (CMV status not recorded). Some clones in this sample may be carry-over from other donors' samples. Specimen: CD8+ T cells from PBMCs. Written as DNA, the CDR3 is TGTGCCATCAGTGAGACGCTAGCGGGGGGGTTGGTTGAGCAGTTCTTC. Translating gives CAISETLAGGLVEQFF.